This paragraph reports one TCR beta chain. Its antigen remains unknown. Trimming removed 1 base from V and 6 bases from J, with 12 bases in between. Germline CDR1 reads LNHNV; CDR2 reads YYDKDF (reference sequence). This CDR3 region has 14 residues. The data originate from a study of OX40 agonist ivuxolimab in advanced cancers. About the study: Three patients, one with hepatocellular carcinoma and two with cutaneous melanoma, achieved partial responses.

Blood specimens came from baseline, cycle 4 day 1, and cycle 7 day 1. The study, taken as a whole, reports: Certain nonresponders additionally had low normalized T-cell clonal expansion.

Sequencing used immunoSEQ multiplex PCR; TCRdb keeps in-frame clones, though not all of them. The sample has fewer than 95,000 clones, about 93% seen once; the top ten hold under 0.95%. This clonotype was obtained from an adult with an advanced solid tumor such as melanoma, head and neck, liver or kidney cancer. The V call is TRBV15, the J call TRBJ1-2; unclear D gene. Specimen: CD4+ or CD8+ T cells sorted from blood, collected in a trial of the OX40 agonist ivuxolimab. CDR3 nucleotide sequence: TGTGCCACCAGCAGAGTTGGGCGGTTGGATGGCTACACCTTC. This codes for CATSRVGRLDGYTF.